The present T cell receptor beta chain was sequenced within a study of blood T cell repertoires in COVID-19. This table comes from immunoSEQ multiplex PCR, and its TCRdb copy is limited to in-frame clones, with some not included. The repertoire includes approximately 280,000 clones, roughly 86% of them detected once, and under 2.5% sits in the top ten. Between the trimmed V and J ends, which lost 3 bases and 3 bases, there was a span of 6 bases. Germline V CDR1 and CDR2: KGHSH, LQKENI. This CDR3 region has 13 residues. The chain is built from TRBV18 and TRBJ1-5; D is unclear. This clonotype originated in a woman between 55 and 75 years old who had recovered from COVID-19. Sequencing was done on a sample of PBMCs or T cells enriched from blood (not recorded which). CDR3 coding DNA: TGTGCCAGCTCACCGAGGGACAATCAGCCCCAGCATTTT. Its protein is CASSPRDNQPQHF. The full variable domain, in which reference TRBV18 and TRBJ1-5 provide the parts outside the CDR3, is NAGVMQNPRHLVRRRGQEARLRCSPMKGHSHVYWYRQLPEEGLKFMVYLQKENIIDESGMPKERFSAEFPKEGPSILRIQQVVRGDSAAYFCASSPRDNQPQHFGDGTRLSIL.